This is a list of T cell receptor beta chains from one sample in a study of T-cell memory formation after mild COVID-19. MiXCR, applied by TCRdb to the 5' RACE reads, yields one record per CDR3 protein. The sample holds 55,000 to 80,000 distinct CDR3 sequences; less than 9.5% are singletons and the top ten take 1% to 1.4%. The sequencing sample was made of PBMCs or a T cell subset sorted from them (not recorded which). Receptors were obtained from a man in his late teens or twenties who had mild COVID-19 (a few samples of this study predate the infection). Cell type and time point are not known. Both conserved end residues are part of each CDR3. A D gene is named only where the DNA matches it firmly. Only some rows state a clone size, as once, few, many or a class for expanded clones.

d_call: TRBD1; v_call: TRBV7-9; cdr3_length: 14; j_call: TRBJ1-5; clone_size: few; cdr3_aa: CASSNDRDYQPQHF; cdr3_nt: TGTGCCAGCAGCAATGACAGGGACTATCAGCCCCAGCATTTT
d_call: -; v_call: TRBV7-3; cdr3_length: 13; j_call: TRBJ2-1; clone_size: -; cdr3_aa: CASSQVGVNEQFF; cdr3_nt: TGTGCCAGCAGCCAGGTGGGCGTCAATGAGCAGTTCTTC
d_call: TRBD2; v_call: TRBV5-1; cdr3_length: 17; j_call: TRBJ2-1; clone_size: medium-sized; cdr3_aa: CASSLARLAGGHNEQFF; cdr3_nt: TGCGCCAGCAGCCTGGCCCGTCTAGCGGGGGGCCACAATGAGCAGTTCTTC
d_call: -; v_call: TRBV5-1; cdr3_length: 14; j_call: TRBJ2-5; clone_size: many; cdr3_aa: CASSLLPGGETQYF; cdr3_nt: TGCGCCAGCAGCTTGTTACCAGGCGGCGAGACCCAGTACTTC
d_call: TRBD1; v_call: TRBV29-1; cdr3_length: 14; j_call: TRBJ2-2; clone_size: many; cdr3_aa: CSGPGQGDTGELFF; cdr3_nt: TGCAGCGGTCCGGGACAGGGGGACACCGGGGAGCTGTTTTTT
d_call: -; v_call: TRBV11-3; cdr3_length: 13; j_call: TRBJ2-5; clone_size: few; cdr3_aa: CASSLGAGETQYF; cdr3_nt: TGTGCCAGCAGCCTCGGGGCAGGAGAGACCCAGTACTTC
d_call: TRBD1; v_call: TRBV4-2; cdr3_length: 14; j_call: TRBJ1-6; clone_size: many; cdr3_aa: CASSAEGAGSPLHF; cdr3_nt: TGTGCCAGCAGCGCAGAGGGGGCAGGTTCACCCCTCCACTTT
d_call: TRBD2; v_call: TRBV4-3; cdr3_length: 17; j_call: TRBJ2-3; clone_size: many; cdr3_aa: CASSQAQLAGGQDTQYF; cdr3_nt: TGCGCCAGCAGCCAGGCCCAACTAGCGGGGGGGCAAGATACGCAGTATTTT
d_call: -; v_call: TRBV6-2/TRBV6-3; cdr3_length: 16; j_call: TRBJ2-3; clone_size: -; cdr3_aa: CASSYPDLRGPDTQYF; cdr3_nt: TGTGCCAGCAGTTACCCCGACCTCAGGGGACCAGATACGCAGTATTTT
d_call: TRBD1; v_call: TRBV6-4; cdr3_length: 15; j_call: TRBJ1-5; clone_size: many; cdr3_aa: CASSEGQRCNQPQHF; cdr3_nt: TGTGCCAGCAGTGAGGGACAGAGATGTAATCAGCCCCAGCATTTT
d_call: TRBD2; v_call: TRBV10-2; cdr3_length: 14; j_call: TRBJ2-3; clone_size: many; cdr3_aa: CASSATSWKDTQYF; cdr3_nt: TGCGCCAGCAGTGCGACTAGCTGGAAAGATACGCAGTATTTT
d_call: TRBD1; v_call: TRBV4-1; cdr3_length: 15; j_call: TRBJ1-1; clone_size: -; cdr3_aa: CASSQRDSDNTEAFF; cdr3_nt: TGCGCCAGCAGCCAGAGGGACAGTGATAACACTGAAGCTTTCTTT
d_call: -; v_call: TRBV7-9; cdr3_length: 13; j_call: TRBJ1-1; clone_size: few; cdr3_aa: CASSLPSGVEAFF; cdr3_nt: TGTGCCAGCAGCTTACCCTCGGGAGTTGAAGCTTTCTTT
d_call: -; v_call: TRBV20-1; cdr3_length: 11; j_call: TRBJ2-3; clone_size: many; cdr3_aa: CSARTGATQYF; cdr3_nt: TGCAGTGCTAGAACTGGAGCCACGCAGTATTTT
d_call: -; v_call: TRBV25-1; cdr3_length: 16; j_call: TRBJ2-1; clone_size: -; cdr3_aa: CASSSPGAGNYNEQFF; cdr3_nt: TGTGCCAGCAGTTCCCCGGGAGCAGGGAATTACAATGAGCAGTTCTTC
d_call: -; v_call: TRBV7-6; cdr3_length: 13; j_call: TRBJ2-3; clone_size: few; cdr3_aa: CASSLAESNTQYF; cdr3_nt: TGTGCCAGCAGCTTAGCTGAGTCGAATACGCAGTATTTT
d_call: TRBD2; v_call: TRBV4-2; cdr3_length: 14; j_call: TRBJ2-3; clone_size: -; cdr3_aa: CASSQRGGTDTQYF; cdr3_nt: TGTGCCAGCAGCCAACGGGGGGGCACAGATACGCAGTATTTT
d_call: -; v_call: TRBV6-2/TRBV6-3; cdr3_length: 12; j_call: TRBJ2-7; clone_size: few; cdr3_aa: CASSSTKDEQYF; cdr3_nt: TGTGCCAGCAGTTCCACGAAGGACGAGCAGTACTTC
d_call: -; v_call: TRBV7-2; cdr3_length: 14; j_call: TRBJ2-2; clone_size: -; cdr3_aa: CASSARENTGELFF; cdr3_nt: TGTGCCAGCAGCGCCAGGGAAAACACCGGGGAGCTGTTTTTT
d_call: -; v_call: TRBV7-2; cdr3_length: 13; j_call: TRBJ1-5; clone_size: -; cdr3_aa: CASSLVDDQPQHF; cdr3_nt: TGTGCCAGCAGCTTAGTTGATGATCAGCCCCAGCATTTT
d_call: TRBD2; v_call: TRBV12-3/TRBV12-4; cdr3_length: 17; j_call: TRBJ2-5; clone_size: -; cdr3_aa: CASSARTSGGRKETQYF; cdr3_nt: TGTGCCAGCAGTGCCCGGACTAGCGGGGGGCGAAAAGAGACCCAGTACTTC
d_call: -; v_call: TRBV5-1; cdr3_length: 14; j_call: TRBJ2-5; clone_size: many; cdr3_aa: CASSLGHIQETQYF; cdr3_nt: TGCGCCAGCAGCTTGGGGCACATACAAGAGACCCAGTACTTC
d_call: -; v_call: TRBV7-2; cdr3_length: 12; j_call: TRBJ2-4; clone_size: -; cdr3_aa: CASSLTKNIQYF; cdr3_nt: TGTGCCAGCAGCTTGACCAAAAACATTCAGTACTTC
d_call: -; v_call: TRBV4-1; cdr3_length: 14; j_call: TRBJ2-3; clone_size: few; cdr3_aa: CASSQARLSDTQYF; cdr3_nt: TGCGCCAGCAGCCAGGCACGCCTGTCAGATACGCAGTATTTT
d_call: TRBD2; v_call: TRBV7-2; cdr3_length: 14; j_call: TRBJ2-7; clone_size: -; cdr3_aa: CASSLGGGSYEQYF; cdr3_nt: TGTGCCAGCAGCTTAGGCGGGGGCTCCTACGAGCAGTACTTC
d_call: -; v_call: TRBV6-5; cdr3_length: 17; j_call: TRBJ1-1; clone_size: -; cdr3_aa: CASSYVAQVGGFTEAFF; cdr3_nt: TGTGCCAGCAGTTACGTGGCCCAGGTGGGTGGGTTCACTGAAGCTTTCTTT
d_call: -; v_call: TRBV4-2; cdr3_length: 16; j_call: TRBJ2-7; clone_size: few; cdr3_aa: CASSQEWAGNSYEQYF; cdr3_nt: TGTGCCAGCAGCCAAGAGTGGGCCGGAAACTCCTACGAGCAGTACTTC
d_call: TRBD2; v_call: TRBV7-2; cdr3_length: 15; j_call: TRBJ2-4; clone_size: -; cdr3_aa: CASSFSTSGGNIQYF; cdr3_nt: TGTGCCAGCAGTTTCTCGACTAGCGGGGGAAACATTCAGTACTTC
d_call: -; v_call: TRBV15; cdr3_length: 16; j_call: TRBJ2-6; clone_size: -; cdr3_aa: CATSRARTSGANVLTF; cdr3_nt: TGTGCCACCAGCAGAGCACGGACCTCTGGGGCCAACGTCCTGACTTTC
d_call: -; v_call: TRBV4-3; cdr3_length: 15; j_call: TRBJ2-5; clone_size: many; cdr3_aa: CASSQDPLVMETQYF; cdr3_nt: TGCGCCAGCAGCCAAGATCCCCTGGTAATGGAGACCCAGTACTTC
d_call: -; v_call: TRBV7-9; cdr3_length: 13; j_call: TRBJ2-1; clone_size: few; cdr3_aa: CASRPLIGGTQFF; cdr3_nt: TGTGCCAGCAGACCACTCATTGGGGGGACGCAGTTCTTC
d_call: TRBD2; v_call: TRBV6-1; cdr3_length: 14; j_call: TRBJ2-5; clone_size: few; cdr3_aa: CASSAGTTLGTQYF; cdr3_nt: TGTGCCAGCAGTGCCGGGACTACCCTAGGGACCCAGTACTTC
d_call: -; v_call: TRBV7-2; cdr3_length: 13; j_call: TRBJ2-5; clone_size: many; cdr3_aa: CASSLLIQETQYF; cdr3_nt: TGTGCCAGCAGCCTACTGATCCAAGAGACCCAGTACTTC
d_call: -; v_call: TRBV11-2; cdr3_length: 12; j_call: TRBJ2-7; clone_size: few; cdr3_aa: CASSSRVYEQYF; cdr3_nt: TGTGCCAGCAGCTCCAGGGTTTACGAGCAGTACTTC
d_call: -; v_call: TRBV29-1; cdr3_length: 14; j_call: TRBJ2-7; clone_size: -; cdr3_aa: CSVDEPQDGYEQYF; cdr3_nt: TGCAGCGTTGATGAACCACAAGACGGCTACGAGCAGTACTTC
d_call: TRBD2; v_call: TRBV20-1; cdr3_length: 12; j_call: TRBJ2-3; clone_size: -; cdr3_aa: CTSGPSTDTQYF; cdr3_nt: TGCACTAGCGGCCCTAGCACAGATACGCAGTATTTT
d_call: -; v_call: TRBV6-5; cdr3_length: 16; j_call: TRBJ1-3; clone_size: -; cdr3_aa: CASSYSAARAGNTIYF; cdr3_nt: TGTGCCAGCAGTTACTCCGCGGCCCGCGCTGGAAACACCATATATTTT
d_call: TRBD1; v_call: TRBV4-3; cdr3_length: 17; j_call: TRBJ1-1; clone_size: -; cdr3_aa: CASSQTGQGAKNTEAFF; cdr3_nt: TGCGCCAGCAGCCAAACGGGACAGGGGGCGAAGAACACTGAAGCTTTCTTT
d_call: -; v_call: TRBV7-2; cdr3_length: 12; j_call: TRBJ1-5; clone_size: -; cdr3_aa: CASSSTEWPQHF; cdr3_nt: TGTGCCAGCAGCTCTACAGAGTGGCCCCAGCATTTT
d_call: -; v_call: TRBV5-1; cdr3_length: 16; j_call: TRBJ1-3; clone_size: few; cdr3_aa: CASSLASTDSGNTIYF; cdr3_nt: TGCGCCAGCAGCTTGGCCTCGACGGACTCTGGAAACACCATATATTTT
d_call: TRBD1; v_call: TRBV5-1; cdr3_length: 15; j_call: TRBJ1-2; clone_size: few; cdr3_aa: CASSLKTGGDYGYTF; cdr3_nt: TGCGCCAGCAGCTTGAAGACAGGGGGAGACTATGGCTACACCTTC
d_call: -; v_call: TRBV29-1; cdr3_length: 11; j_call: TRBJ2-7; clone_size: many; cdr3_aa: CSAGRGYEQYF; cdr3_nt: TGCAGCGCTGGCAGGGGCTACGAGCAGTACTTC
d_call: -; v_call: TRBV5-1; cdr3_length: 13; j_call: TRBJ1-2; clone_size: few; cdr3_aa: CASSEGTADGYTF; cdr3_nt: TGCGCCAGCAGCGAAGGGACCGCAGATGGCTACACCTTC
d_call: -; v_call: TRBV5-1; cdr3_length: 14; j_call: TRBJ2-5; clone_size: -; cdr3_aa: CASSAHGTEETQYF; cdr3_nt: TGCGCCAGCAGCGCACACGGTACGGAAGAGACCCAGTACTTC
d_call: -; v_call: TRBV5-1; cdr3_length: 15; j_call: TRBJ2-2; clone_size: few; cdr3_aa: CASSLASANTGELFF; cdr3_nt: TGCGCCAGCAGCTTGGCTAGCGCGAACACCGGGGAGCTGTTTTTT
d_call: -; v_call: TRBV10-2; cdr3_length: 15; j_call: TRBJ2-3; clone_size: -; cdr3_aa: CASSDNGQFTDTQYF; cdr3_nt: TGCGCCAGCAGTGATAACGGACAATTCACAGATACGCAGTATTTT
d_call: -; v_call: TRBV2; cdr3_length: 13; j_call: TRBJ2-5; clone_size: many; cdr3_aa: CASSELTQGTQYF; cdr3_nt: TGTGCCAGCAGTGAATTGACCCAGGGGACCCAGTACTTC
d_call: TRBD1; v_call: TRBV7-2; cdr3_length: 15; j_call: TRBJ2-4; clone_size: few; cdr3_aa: CASSRGQGGWDIQYF; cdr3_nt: TGTGCCAGCAGCCGGGGACAGGGCGGATGGGACATTCAGTACTTC
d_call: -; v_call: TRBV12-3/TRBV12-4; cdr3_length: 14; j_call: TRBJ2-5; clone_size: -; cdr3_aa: CASSTPGTQETQYF; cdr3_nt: TGTGCCAGCAGTACACCGGGAACCCAAGAGACCCAGTACTTC
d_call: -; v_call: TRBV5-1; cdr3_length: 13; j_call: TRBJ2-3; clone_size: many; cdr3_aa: CASSIQTEDTQYF; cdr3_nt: TGCGCCAGCAGCATACAGACGGAGGATACGCAGTATTTT
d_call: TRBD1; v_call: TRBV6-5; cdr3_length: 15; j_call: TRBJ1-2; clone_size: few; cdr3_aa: CASSSGTGSLWGYTF; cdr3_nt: TGTGCCAGCAGTTCCGGGACAGGGAGCTTGTGGGGCTACACCTTC
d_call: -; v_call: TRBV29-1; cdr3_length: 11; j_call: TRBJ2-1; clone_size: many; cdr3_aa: CSARAYNEQFF; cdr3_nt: TGCAGCGCGCGTGCCTACAATGAGCAGTTCTTC
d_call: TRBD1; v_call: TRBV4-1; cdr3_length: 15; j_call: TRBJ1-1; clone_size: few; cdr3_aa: CASSLTETGGGEAFF; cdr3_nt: TGCGCCAGCAGCCTGACGGAGACAGGGGGGGGTGAAGCTTTCTTT
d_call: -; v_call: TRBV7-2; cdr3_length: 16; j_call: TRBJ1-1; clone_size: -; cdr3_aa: CASSLYFGGMNTEAFF; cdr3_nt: TGTGCCAGCAGCCTCTATTTCGGGGGCATGAACACTGAAGCTTTCTTT
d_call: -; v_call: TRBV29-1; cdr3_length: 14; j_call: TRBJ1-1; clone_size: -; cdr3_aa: CSVEENQLNTEAFF; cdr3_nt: TGCAGCGTTGAAGAAAACCAGTTGAACACTGAAGCTTTCTTT